Listed here are 18 T cell receptor beta chains from one sample, sequenced in a study of beta chain features in type 1 diabetes. Expressed TCRB transcripts were sequenced because the entire RNA isolate underwent reverse transcription. Using immunoSEQ multiplex PCR, the repertoire was profiled, and TCRdb retains in-frame clones only, with some absent. The sample has roughly 610,000 clones; 15% to 17% are singletons. Sequencing was carried out using naive CD4+ T cells from blood. These receptors were taken from a young man in good health.

The chain joins TRBV25-1 to TRBJ1-1; maybe TRBD1 (5 bases). Germline V gene lookup returns CDR1 MGHDK and CDR2 SYGVNS. CDR3 length: 17 amino acids. V was pared by 1 base and J by 7 bases, with 22 bases between. For the CDR3, the DNA is TGTGCCAGCAGTGAATTAGGGGCTGGGGGGTCCCTAGGTGAAGCTTTCTTT. Amino acid sequence: CASSELGAGGSLGEAFF.

This clone occurred a few times. The V gene is TRBV30, the J gene TRBJ1-4; a possible D gene is TRBD1 (6 bases). The V and J ends lost 0 bases and 12 bases respectively, with 26 bases between them. Per the germline V gene, CDR1 is GTSNPN and CDR2 is SVGIG (reference sequence). The CDR3 is made up of 17 amino acids. CDR3 region: CAWSVQRQAHTPGELFF. The CDR3 DNA reads TGTGCCTGGAGTGTACAGAGACAGGCCCACACCCCAGGAGAACTGTTTTTT.

This clone was counted only a few times. The chain recombines TRBV30 with TRBJ1-5; no definite D call. The CDR3 contains 15 residues. The V end was cut by 0 bases, the J end by 4 bases, with 13 bases between. The germline V gene encodes CDR1 GTSNPN and CDR2 SVGIG (reference sequence). The CDR3 here is CAWSVQWGGNQPQHF. CDR3 DNA: TGTGCCTGGAGTGTACAATGGGGAGGGAATCAGCCCCAGCATTTT.

This chain links TRBV29-1 with TRBJ1-1, with D possibly TRBD1 on 6 matching bases. The CDR3 loop spans 11 amino acids. From germline, CDR1 is SQVTM and CDR2 ANQGSEA. V was pared by 7 bases and J by 5 bases, with 11 bases between. CDR3 sequence: CSASRGTEAFF. Here the CDR3 DNA reads TGCAGCGCCTCCAGGGGAACTGAAGCTTTCTTT. Full variable domain (missing parts from reference TRBV29-1 and TRBJ1-1): SAVISQKPSRDICQRGTSLTIQCQVDSQVTMMFWYRQQPGQSLTLIATANQGSEATYESGFVIDKFPISRPNLTFSTLTVSNMSPEDSSIYLCSASRGTEAFFGQGTRLTVV.

The J gene is TRBJ2-2, the V gene TRBV10-3, with D possibly matching TRBD1 (5 bases). CDR3 length: 14 amino acids. The V gene lost 3 bases and the J gene lost 0 bases, with 5 bases spanning the gap. Germline V gene sequence: CDR1 ENHRY, CDR2 SYGVKD. CDR3 region: CAISDRANTGELFF. The CDR3 DNA sequence: TGTGCCATCAGTGACAGGGCGAACACCGGGGAGCTGTTTTTT.

This clone was picked up a small number of times. The J gene is TRBJ2-7, the V gene TRBV7-2; D not resolved. Trimming removed 1 base at V and 2 bases at J, with 9 bases between. Germline V lookup: CDR1 SGHTA, CDR2 FQGNSA. This CDR3 region has 14 residues. The CDR3 loop reads CASSLGLKTYEQYF. The CDR3 region has the DNA TGTGCCAGCAGCTTAGGACTCAAGACCTACGAGCAGTACTTC.

This clone was detected only a few times. CDR3 sequence (DNA): TGTGCCAGCAGCTTAGCGTCAGATCCCTCCTACGAGCAGTACTTC. Translating gives CASSLASDPSYEQYF. The chain recombines TRBV7-2 with TRBJ2-7; no reliable D call. CDR1 SGHTA and CDR2 FQGNSA come from the germline V gene. Trimming pared 0 bases from V and 0 bases from J, leaving 9 bases between. The CDR3 runs to 15 residues.

The sample holds a few counts of this clone. This chain uses TRBV15 with TRBJ2-7; 8 nucleotides line up with TRBD1. With V trimmed by 2 bases and J by 5 bases, 5 bases remained unmatched. This CDR3 contains 14 residues. Germline V gives CDR1 LNHNV, CDR2 YYDKDF (reference sequence). CDR3: CATSRRGQEDEQYF. CDR3 coding DNA: TGTGCCACCAGCAGACGGGGACAGGAGGACGAGCAGTACTTC.

This clone was observed a few times. The chain recombines TRBV6-1 with TRBJ2-7; no clear D. V shed 2 bases and J shed 2 bases, with 13 bases lying between them. The germline gives CDR1 MNHNS, CDR2 SASEGT. CDR3 length equals 15 residues. The CDR3 DNA follows: TGTGCCAGCAGTGAACCAGGTGGTAGGACCTACGAGCAGTACTTC. It specifies CASSEPGGRTYEQYF.

This clone was observed a handful of times. This chain uses TRBV11-2 with TRBJ2-7, with TRBD2 identical over 9 bases. The CDR3 loop spans 14 amino acids. Germline-derived CDR1 and CDR2 are SGHAT and FQNNGV. Unmatched junction bases numbered 3, after V lost 6 bases and J lost 0 bases. In DNA form, the CDR3 reads TGTGCCAGCAGGGCGGGAGGGCGCTCCTACGAGCAGTACTTC. Translating gives CASRAGGRSYEQYF.

The rearrangement uses TRBV9 and TRBJ2-2; the D gene is possibly TRBD2 (6 bases). The germline gives CDR1 SGDLS, CDR2 YYNGEE. The CDR3 has 16 residues. V was clipped by 0 bases and J by 6 bases, with 15 bases between them. The CDR3 DNA is TGTGCCAGCAGCGTAGCGGAGGGGCGCAGGTCCGGGGAGCTGTTTTTT. This gives the protein CASSVAEGRRSGELFF.

The chain carries TRBV7-2 and TRBJ2-1, with 14 positions matching TRBD2. The CDR3 contains 14 residues. V dropped 5 bases and J dropped 12; count of bases not matched to a gene: 6. Germline V gene sequence: CDR1 SGHTA, CDR2 FQGNSA. The CDR3 sequence is CASSPGLAGGWQFF. The CDR3 region has the DNA TGTGCCAGCAGCCCCGGACTAGCGGGAGGTTGGCAGTTCTTC.

The table lists this clone with a few counts. The rearrangement uses TRBV4-2 and TRBJ2-1; D is ambiguous. Looked up from germline, CDR1 is LGHNA and CDR2 is YNFKEQ. Trimming removed 4 bases from V and 10 bases from J, with 20 bases in between. There are 15 residues in the CDR3. The CDR3 is CASSLDRVPEREQFF. For the CDR3, the DNA is TGTGCCAGCAGCCTTGACCGGGTCCCCGAACGGGAGCAGTTCTTC.

The gene calls are TRBV4-3 and TRBJ2-7, with unresolved D. The V gene's germline CDR1 is LGHNA and CDR2 YSLEER. With 2 bases removed from V and 6 bases from J, the gap between germline ends came to 20 bases. There are 16 residues in the CDR3. DNA of the CDR3: TGCGCCAGCAGCCAACAAGTTGCCACCCTCCCGAGCGAGCAGTACTTC. Its protein product is CASSQQVATLPSEQYF.

This clone was found a few times. The genes are TRBV7-9 and TRBJ2-7; D perhaps matches TRBD2 (5 bases). The CDR3 is made up of 15 amino acids. Germline lookup yields CDR1 SEHNR and CDR2 FQNEAQ (reference sequence). V lost 2 bases and J 0 bases, leaving 11 bases between the germline ends. CDR3 nucleotide sequence: TGTGCCAGCAGCTTACCGGGAAAGAGCTCCTACGAGCAGTACTTC. Amino acids: CASSLPGKSSYEQYF.

The chain carries TRBV2 and TRBJ1-4; D is perhaps TRBD1 (6 bases). Trimming took off 7 bases at V and 8 bases at J, with 14 bases between the two ends. Germline-derived CDR1 and CDR2 are SNHLY and FYNNEI. This CDR3 is 13 amino acids long. CDR3 amino acids: CASKGTREEKLFF. The CDR3 DNA reads as TGTGCCAGCAAGGGGACAAGGGAGGAAAAACTGTTTTTT.

This clone was recorded a few times. V gene TRBV5-1 combines with J gene TRBJ1-1; D remains unclear. The germline CDR1 and CDR2 sequences are SGHRS and YFSETQ. The germline V and J ends were trimmed by 3 bases and 1 base, with 10 bases remaining between them. This CDR3 has 14 amino acids. CDR3 loop: CASSSRRENTEAFF. CDR3 nucleotides: TGCGCCAGCAGCTCCCGCCGGGAGAACACTGAAGCTTTCTTT.

The genes are TRBV7-8 and TRBJ2-5; possible D gene TRBD2, 5 bases. The CDR3 contains 16 residues. Germline CDR1 reads SGHVS; CDR2 reads FQNEAQ. Between the trimmed V and J ends, which lost 5 bases and 5 bases, there was a span of 21 bases. The DNA for the CDR3 is TGTGCCAGCAGCCCCGGACGAAAGAGAGGGTGGGAGACCCAGTACTTC. Amino acids: CASSPGRKRGWETQYF.